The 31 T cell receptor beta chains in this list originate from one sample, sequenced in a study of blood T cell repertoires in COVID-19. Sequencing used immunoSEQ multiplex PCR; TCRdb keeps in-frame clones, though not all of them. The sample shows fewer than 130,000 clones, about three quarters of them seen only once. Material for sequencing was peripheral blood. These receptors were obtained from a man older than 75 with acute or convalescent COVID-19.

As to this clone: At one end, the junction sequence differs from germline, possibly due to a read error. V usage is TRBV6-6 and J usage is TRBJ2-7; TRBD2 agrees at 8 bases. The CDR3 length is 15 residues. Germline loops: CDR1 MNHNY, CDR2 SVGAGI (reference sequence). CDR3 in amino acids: CAGSYSAGVGYEQYF. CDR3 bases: TGTGCCGGCAGTTACTCAGCGGGAGTCGGCTACGAGCAGTACTTC.

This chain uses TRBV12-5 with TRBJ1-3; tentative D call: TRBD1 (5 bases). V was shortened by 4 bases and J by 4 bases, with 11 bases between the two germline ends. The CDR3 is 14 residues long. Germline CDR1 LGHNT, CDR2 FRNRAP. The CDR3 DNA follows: TGTGCTAGTGGTTGGGTCGGGGGGGGAAACACCATATATTTT. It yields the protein CASGWVGGGNTIYF.

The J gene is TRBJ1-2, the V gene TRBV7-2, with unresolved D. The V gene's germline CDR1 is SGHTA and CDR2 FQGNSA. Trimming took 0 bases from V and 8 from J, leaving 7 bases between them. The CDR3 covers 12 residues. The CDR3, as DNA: TGTGCCAGCAGCTTAGCGAGGGAGGGCTACACCTTC. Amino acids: CASSLAREGYTF.

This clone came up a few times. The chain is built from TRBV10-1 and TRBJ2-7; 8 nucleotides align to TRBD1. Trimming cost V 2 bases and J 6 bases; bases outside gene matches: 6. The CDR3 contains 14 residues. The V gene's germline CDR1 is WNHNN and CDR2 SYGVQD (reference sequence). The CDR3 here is CASSEATGATEQYF. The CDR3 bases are TGCGCCAGCAGTGAGGCGACAGGGGCTACCGAGCAGTACTTC.

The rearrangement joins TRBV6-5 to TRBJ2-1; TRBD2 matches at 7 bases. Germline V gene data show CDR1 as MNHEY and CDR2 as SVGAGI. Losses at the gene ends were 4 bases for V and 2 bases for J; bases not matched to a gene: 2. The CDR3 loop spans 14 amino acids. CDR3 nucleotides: TGTGCCAGCAGTTTAGCGGGTACCTACAATGAGCAGTTCTTC. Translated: CASSLAGTYNEQFF.

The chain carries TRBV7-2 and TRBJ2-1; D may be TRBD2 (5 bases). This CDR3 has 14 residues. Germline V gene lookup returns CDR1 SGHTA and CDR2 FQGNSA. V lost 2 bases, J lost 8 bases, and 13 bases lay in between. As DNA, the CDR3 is TGTGCCAGCAGCTTAATCGGGAATTGGTATGAGCAGTTCTTC. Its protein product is CASSLIGNWYEQFF.

CDR3 in DNA: TGTGCCAGCAGCGTAGAGGGGACAGCCTATGGCTACACCTTC. As protein: CASSVEGTAYGYTF. The genes are TRBV9 and TRBJ1-2; 7 bases are a match to TRBD1. The CDR3 loop spans 14 amino acids. Germline V CDR1 and CDR2: SGDLS, YYNGEE. V shed 0 bases, J shed 4 bases, and the junction held 3 bases outside the gene matches.

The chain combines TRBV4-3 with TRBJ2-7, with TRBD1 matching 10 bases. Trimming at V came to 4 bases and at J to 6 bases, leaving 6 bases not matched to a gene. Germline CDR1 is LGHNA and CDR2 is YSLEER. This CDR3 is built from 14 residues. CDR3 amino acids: CASSPGTGVTEQYF. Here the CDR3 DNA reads TGCGCCAGCAGCCCGGGGACAGGGGTAACCGAGCAGTACTTC.

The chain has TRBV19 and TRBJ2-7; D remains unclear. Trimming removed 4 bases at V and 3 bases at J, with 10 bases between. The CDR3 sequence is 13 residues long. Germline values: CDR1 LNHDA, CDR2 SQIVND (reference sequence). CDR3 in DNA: TGTGCCAGTAGTACCTCCGGGTTCTACGAGCAGTACTTC. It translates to CASSTSGFYEQYF.

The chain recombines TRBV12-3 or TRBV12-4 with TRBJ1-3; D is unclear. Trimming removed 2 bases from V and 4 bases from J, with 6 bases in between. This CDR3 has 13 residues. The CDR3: CASSLRQGNTIYF. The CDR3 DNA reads TGTGCCAGCAGTTTAAGACAAGGAAACACCATATATTTT.

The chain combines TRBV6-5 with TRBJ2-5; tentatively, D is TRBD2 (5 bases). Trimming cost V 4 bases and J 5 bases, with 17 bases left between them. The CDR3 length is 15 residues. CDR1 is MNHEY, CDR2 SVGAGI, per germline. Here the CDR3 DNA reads TGTGCCAGCAGTTTCCTGTTCTACGGAGGCGAGACCCAGTACTTC. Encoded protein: CASSFLFYGGETQYF.

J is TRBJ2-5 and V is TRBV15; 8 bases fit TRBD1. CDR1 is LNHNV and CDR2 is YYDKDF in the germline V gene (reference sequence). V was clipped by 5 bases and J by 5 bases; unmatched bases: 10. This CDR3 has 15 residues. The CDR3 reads CATSGAGGYGETQYF. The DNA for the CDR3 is TGTGCCACCAGCGGGGCAGGGGGCTATGGGGAGACCCAGTACTTC. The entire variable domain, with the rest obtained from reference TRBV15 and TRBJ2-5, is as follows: DAMVIQNPRYQVTQFGKPVTLSCSQTLNHNVMYWYQQKSSQAPKLLFHYYDKDFNNEADTPDNFQSRRPNTSFCFLDIRSPGLGDTAMYLCATSGAGGYGETQYFGPGTRLLVL.

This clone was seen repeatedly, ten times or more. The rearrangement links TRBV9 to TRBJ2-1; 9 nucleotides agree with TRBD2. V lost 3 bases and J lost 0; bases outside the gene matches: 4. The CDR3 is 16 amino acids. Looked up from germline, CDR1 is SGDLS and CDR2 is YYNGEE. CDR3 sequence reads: CASSEAGGSSYNEQFF. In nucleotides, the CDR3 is TGTGCCAGCAGCGAAGCGGGAGGCAGCTCCTACAATGAGCAGTTCTTC.

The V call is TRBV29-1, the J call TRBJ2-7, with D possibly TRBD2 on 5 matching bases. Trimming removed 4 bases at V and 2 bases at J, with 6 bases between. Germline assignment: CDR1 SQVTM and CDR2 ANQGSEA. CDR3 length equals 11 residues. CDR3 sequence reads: CSVGTPYEQYF. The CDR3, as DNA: TGCAGCGTTGGGACTCCCTACGAGCAGTACTTC.

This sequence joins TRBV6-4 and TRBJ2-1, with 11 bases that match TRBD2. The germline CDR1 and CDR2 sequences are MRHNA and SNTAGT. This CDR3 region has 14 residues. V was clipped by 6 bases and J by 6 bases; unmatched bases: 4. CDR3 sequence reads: CASSSGLAGNEQFF. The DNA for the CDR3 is TGTGCCAGCAGCTCCGGACTAGCGGGCAATGAGCAGTTCTTC.

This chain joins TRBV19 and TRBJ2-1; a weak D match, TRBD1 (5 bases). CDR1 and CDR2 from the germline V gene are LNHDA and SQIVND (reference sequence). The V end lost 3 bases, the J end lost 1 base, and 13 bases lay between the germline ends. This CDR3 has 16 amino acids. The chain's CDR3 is CASSISGIQSYNEQFF. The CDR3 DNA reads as TGTGCCAGTAGTATTTCAGGGATTCAGTCCTACAATGAGCAGTTCTTC.

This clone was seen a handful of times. The DNA for the CDR3 is TGTGCCAGCAGCCTCCTTGAGTCGGGGGAGAGGTACTTC. Amino acids: CASSLLESGERYF. The V gene is TRBV11-1, the J gene TRBJ2-7; tentative D call: TRBD2 (6 bases). The CDR3 totals 13 residues. Germline V gene lookup returns CDR1 SGHAT and CDR2 FQDESV (reference sequence). Trimming shortened V by 5 bases and J by 12 bases, and 20 bases separated the two germline ends.

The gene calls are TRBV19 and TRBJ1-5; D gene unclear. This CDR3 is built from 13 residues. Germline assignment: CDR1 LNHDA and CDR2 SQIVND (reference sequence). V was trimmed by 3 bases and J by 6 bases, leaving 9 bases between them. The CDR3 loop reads CASSIAGFQPQHF. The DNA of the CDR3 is TGTGCCAGTAGTATCGCCGGGTTTCAGCCCCAGCATTTT.

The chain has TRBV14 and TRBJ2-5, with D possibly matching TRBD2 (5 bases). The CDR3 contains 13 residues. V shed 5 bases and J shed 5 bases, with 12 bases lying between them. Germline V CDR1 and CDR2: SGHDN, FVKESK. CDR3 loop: CASSDLRGETQYF. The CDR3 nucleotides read TGTGCCAGCAGCGACCTGCGAGGGGAGACCCAGTACTTC. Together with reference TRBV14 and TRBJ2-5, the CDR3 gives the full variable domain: EAGVTQFPSHSVIEKGQTVTLRCDPISGHDNLYWYRRVMGKEIKFLLHFVKESKQDESGMPNNRFLAERTGGTYSTLKVQPAELEDSGVYFCASSDLRGETQYFGPGTRLLVL.

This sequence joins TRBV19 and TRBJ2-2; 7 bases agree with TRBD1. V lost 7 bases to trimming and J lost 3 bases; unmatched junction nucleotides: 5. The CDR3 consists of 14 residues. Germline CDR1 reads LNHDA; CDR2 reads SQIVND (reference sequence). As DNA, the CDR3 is TGTGCCAGTATGGGACAGTATGACACCGGGGAGCTGTTTTTT. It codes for CASMGQYDTGELFF.

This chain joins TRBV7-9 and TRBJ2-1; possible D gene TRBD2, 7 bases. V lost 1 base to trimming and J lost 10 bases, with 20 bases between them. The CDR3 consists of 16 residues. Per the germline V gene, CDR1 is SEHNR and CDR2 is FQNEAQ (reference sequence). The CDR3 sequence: CASSLEGGRFLVEQFF. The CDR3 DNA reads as TGTGCCAGCAGCTTAGAGGGGGGGCGGTTTTTGGTAGAGCAGTTCTTC.

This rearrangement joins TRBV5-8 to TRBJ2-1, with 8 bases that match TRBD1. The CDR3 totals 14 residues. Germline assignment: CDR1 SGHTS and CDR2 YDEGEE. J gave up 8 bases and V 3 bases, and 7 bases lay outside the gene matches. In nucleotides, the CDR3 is TGTGCCAGCAGCTCGGGACAGGCAGGCTATGAGCAGTTCTTC. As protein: CASSSGQAGYEQFF.

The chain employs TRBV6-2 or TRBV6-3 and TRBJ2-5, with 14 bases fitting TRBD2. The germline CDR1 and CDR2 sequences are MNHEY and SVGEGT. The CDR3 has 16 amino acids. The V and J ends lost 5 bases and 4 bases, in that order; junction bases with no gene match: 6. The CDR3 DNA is TGTGCCAGCAGTCTCGGACTAGCGGGAGGAAGAGAGACCCAGTACTTC. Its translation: CASSLGLAGGRETQYF.

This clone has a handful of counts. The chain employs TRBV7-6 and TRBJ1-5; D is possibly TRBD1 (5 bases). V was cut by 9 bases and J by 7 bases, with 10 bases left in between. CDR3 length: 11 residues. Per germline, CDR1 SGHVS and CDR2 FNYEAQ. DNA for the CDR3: TGTGCCAGTGGGGGGACGCAGCCCCAGCATTTT. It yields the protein CASGGTQPQHF.

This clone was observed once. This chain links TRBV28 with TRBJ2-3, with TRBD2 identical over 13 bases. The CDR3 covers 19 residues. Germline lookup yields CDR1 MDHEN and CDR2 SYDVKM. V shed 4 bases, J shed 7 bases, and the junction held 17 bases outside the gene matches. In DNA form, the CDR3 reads TGTGCCAGCAGTTCCTTCCAACTAACTAGCGGGAGGGCCATGTATACGCAGTATTTT. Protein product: CASSSFQLTSGRAMYTQYF. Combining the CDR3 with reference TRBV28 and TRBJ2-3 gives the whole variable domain DVKVTQSSRYLVKRTGEKVFLECVQDMDHENMFWYRQDPGLGLRLIYFSYDVKMKEKGDIPEGYSVSREKKERFSLILESASTNQTSMYLCASSSFQLTSGRAMYTQYFGPGTRLTVL.

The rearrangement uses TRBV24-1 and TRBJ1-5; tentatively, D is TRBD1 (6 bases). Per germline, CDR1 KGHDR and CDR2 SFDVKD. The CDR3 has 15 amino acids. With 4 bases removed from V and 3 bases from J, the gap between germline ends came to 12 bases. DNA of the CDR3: TGTGCCACCAGTGACCACAGGGACCTCAATCAGCCCCAGCATTTT. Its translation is CATSDHRDLNQPQHF.

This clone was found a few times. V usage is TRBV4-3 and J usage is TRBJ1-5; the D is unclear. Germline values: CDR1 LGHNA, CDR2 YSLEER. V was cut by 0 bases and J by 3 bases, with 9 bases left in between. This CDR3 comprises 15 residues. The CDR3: CASSQDSRSNQPQHF. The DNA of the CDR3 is TGCGCCAGCAGCCAAGATTCCAGATCCAATCAGCCCCAGCATTTT.

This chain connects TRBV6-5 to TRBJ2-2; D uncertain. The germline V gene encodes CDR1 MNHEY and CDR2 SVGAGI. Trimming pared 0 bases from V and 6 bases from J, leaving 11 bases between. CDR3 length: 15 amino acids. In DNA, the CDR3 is TGTGCCAGCAGTTACTCGAGTGTTCCGCCCGGGGAGCTGTTTTTT. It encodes CASSYSSVPPGELFF.

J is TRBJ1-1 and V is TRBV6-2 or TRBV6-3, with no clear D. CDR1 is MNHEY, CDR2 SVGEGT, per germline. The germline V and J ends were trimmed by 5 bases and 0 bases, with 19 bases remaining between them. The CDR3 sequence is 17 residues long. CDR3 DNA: TGTGCCAGCAGTCCGCTCGGCTCCGGGGTGGTGAACACTGAAGCTTTCTTT. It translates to CASSPLGSGVVNTEAFF.

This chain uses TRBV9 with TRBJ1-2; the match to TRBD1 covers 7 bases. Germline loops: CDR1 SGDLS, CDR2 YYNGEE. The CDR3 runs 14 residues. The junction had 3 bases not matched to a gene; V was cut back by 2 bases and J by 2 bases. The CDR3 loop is CASSVRGGNYGYTF. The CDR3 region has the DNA TGTGCCAGCAGCGTTAGAGGGGGCAACTATGGCTACACCTTC.

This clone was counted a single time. In nucleotides, the CDR3 is TGTGCCAGCAGTCCTGAACTGGGCAATCAGCCCCAGCATTTT. This translates into CASSPELGNQPQHF. This rearrangement joins TRBV27 to TRBJ1-5; no clear D. The CDR3 spans 14 residues. Germline V gene sequence: CDR1 MNHEY, CDR2 SMNVEV (reference sequence). The V gene lost 5 bases and the J gene lost 2 bases, with 10 bases spanning the gap.